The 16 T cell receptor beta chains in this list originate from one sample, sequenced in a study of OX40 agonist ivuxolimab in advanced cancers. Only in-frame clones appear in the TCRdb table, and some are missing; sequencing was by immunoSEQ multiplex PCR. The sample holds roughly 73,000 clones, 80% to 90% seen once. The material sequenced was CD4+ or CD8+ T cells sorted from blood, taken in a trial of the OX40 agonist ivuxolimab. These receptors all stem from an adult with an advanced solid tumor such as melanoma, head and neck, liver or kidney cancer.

For the CDR3, the DNA is TGTGCCAGCAGCATCCCCCGGACAGGGGGTTATGAAAAACTGTTTTTT. Encoded protein: CASSIPRTGGYEKLFF. The chain employs TRBV5-4 and TRBJ1-4, with 10 bases identical to TRBD1. This CDR3 spans 16 amino acids. From germline, CDR1 is SGHNT and CDR2 YYREEE (reference sequence). Unmatched junction bases numbered 9, after V lost 4 bases and J lost 6 bases. Supplemented by reference TRBV5-4 and TRBJ1-4, the full variable domain reads ETGVTQSPTHLIKTRGQQVTLRCSSQSGHNTVSWYQQALGQGPQFIFQYYREEENGRGNFPPRFSGLQFPNYSSELNVNALELDDSALYLCASSIPRTGGYEKLFFGSGTQLSVL.

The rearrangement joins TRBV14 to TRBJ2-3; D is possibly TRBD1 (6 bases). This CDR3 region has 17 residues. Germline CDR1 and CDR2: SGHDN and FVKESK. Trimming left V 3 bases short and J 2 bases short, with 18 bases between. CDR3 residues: CASSQLPRTDPTDTQYF. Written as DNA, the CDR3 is TGTGCCAGCAGCCAGCTGCCCCGGACAGACCCCACAGATACGCAGTATTTT.

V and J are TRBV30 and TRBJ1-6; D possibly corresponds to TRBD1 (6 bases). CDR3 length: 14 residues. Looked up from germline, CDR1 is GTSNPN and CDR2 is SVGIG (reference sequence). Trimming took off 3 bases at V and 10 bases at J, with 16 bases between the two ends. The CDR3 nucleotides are TGTGCCTGGAGCCCCGGGGGGCGGCGGTCACCCCTCCACTTT. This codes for CAWSPGGRRSPLHF.

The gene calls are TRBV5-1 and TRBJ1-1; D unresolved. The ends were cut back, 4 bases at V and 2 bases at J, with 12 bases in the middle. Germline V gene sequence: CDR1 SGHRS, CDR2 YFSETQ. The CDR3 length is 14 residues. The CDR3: CASSRGLDNTEAFF. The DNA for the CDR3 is TGCGCCAGCAGCCGGGGTCTAGATAACACTGAAGCTTTCTTT.

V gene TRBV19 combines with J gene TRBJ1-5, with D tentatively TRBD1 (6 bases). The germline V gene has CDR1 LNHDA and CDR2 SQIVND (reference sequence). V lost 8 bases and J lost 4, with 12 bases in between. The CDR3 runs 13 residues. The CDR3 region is CASGGQFNQPQHF. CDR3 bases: TGTGCCAGTGGCGGACAGTTTAATCAGCCCCAGCATTTT.

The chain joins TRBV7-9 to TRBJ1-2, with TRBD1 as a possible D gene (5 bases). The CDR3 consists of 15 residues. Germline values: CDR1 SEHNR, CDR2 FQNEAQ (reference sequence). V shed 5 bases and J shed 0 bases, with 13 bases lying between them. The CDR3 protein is CASSEPGRANYGYTF. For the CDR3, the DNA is TGTGCCAGCAGCGAGCCGGGACGGGCTAACTATGGCTACACCTTC.

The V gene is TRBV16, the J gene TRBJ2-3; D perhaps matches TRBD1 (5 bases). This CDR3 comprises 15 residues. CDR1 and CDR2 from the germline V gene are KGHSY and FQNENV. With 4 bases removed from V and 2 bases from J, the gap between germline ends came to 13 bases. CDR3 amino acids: CASSPSGHDTDTQYF. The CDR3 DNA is TGTGCCAGCAGCCCATCAGGACACGACACAGATACGCAGTATTTT.

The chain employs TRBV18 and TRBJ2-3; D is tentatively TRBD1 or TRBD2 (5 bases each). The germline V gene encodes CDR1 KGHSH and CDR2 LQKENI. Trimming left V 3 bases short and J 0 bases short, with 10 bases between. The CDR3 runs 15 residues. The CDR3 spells CASSPQGPSTDTQYF. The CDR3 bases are TGTGCCAGCTCACCGCAGGGACCTAGCACAGATACGCAGTATTTT.

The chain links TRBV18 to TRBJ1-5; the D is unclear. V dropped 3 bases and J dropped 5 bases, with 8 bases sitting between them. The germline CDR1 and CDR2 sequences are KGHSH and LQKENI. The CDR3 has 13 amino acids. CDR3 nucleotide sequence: TGTGCCAGCTCACCTCAGTCTGATCAGCCCCAGCATTTT. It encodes CASSPQSDQPQHF. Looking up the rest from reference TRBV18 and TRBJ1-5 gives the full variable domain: NAGVMQNPRHLVRRRGQEARLRCSPMKGHSHVYWYRQLPEEGLKFMVYLQKENIIDESGMPKERFSAEFPKEGPSILRIQQVVRGDSAAYFCASSPQSDQPQHFGDGTRLSIL.

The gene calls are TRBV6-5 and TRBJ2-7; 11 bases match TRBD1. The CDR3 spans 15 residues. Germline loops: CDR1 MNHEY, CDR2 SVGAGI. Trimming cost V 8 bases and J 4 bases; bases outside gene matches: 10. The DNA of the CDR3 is TGTGCCAGCTCCTACCGGGACAGGGGGAGATACGAGCAGTACTTC. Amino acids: CASSYRDRGRYEQYF.

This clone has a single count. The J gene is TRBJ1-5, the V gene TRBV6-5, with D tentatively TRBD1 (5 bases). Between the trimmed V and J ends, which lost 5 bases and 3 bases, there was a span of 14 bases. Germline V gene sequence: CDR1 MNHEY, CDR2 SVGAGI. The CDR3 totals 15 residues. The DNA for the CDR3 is TGTGCCAGCAGTCTCACTCGGGGGAACAATCAGCCCCAGCATTTT. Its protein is CASSLTRGNNQPQHF.

In nucleotides, the CDR3 is TGTGCCAGCAGCAGCAGGGTGGGGAACTACCAAGAGACCCAGTACTTC. The encoded protein is CASSSRVGNYQETQYF. This chain joins TRBV7-6 and TRBJ2-5; a weak D match, TRBD1 (5 bases). CDR1 and CDR2 (germline): SGHVS, FNYEAQ. This CDR3 is 16 amino acids long. V lost 5 bases to trimming and J lost 0 bases, with 16 bases between them. Full variable domain (rest looked up from reference TRBV7-6 and TRBJ2-5): GAGVSQSPRYKVTKRGQDVALRCDPISGHVSLYWYRQALGQGPEFLTYFNYEAQQDKSGLPNDRFSAERPEGSISTLTIQRTEQRDSAMYRCASSSRVGNYQETQYFGPGTRLLVL.

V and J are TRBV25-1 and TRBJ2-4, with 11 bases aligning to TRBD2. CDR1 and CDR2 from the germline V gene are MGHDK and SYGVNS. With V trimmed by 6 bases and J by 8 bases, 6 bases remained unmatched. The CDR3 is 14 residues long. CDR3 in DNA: TGTGCCAGCAGGGAAACTAGCGGGAGATACATTCAGTACTTC. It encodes CASRETSGRYIQYF.

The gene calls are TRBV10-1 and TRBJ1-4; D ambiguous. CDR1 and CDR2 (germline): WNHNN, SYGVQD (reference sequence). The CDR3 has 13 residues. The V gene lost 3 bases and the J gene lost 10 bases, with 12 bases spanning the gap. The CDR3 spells CASSDAGLGKLFF. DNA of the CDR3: TGCGCCAGCAGTGACGCAGGCCTAGGAAAACTGTTTTTT.

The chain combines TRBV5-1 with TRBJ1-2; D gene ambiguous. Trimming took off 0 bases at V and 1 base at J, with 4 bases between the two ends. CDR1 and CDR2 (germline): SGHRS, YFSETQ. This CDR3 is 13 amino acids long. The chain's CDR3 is CASSLGDNYGYTF. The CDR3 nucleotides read TGCGCCAGCAGCTTGGGGGATAACTATGGCTACACCTTC.

The CDR3 bases are TGTGCCAGCAAGATCAGGGAATATAGCAATCAGCCCCAGCATTTT. It encodes CASKIREYSNQPQHF. The chain uses TRBV6-5 and TRBJ1-5; possibly TRBD1 for D (5 bases). V was shortened by 7 bases and J by 0 bases, with 13 bases between the two germline ends. The germline V gene has CDR1 MNHEY and CDR2 SVGAGI. CDR3 length: 15 residues.